The 9 T cell receptor beta chains given below trace back to one sample, sequenced in a study of T-cell reconstitution after alpha-beta-depleted transplantation in children. Preparation of the TCRbeta library used unique molecular identifiers. From the PCR reads, TCRdb called clonotypes with MiXCR, one entry per CDR3 protein. Counted here are some 300,000 distinct CDR3 sequences, about a tenth occurring once; the ten biggest clones make up approximately 7%. The sequencing used PBMCs, collected before TCRalphabeta/CD19-depleted stem cell transplant. The receptor source for this set is a boy under two years old with acute myeloid leukemia, due to receive a stem cell transplant.

The chain combines TRBV19 with TRBJ2-7; 10 nucleotides line up with TRBD2. The CDR3 consists of 15 residues. Germline CDR1 reads LNHDA; CDR2 reads SQIVND (reference sequence). J was trimmed by 5 bases and V by 3 bases; bases with no gene match: 7. Here the CDR3 DNA reads TGTGCCAGTAGTATTTCACCCGGACTAGCGGACGAGCAGTACTTC. It codes for CASSISPGLADEQYF.

This clonotype was picked up a small number of times. CDR3 in amino acids: CASSRTGHSSYEQYF. DNA of the CDR3: TGTGCCAGCAGCCGGACAGGGCACAGCTCCTACGAGCAGTACTTC. V is TRBV7-2 and J is TRBJ2-7, with TRBD1 matching 8 bases. Germline V CDR1 and CDR2: SGHTA, FQGNSA. CDR3 length: 15 amino acids. J was trimmed by 0 bases and V by 5 bases; bases with no gene match: 6.

This clonotype was counted ten times or more. This chain joins TRBV5-1 and TRBJ2-3; TRBD2 aligns across 7 bases. Germline lookup yields CDR1 SGHRS and CDR2 YFSETQ. This CDR3 is built from 17 residues. Losses at the gene ends were 4 bases for V and 0 bases for J; bases not matched to a gene: 11. CDR3 nucleotide sequence: TGCGCCAGCAGCCCGCTGCCGGGGGGAGCTAGCACAGATACGCAGTATTTT. It specifies CASSPLPGGASTDTQYF.

As concerns this clonotype: This may come from a read error, since a much larger clone is one base off. The rearrangement uses TRBV2 and TRBJ2-1; D gene unclear. This CDR3 is 12 amino acids long. Germline lookup yields CDR1 SNHLY and CDR2 FYNNEI. The V and J ends lost 5 bases and 6 bases respectively, with 8 bases between them. The CDR3 nucleotides are TGTGCCAGCAGTTACGGAAGCAATGAGCAGTTCTTC. This sequence encodes CASSYGSNEQFF.

This clonotype has at least ten counts. The CDR3 coding sequence is TGTGCCAGCAGTCGAGGCCCCACTAATGAAAAACTGTTTTTT. It translates to CASSRGPTNEKLFF. V and J are TRBV7-2 and TRBJ1-4; no reliable D call. Germline CDR1 SGHTA, CDR2 FQGNSA. V was pared by 6 bases and J by 2 bases, with 10 bases between. The CDR3 length is 14 residues.

This clonotype came up a few times. J is TRBJ1-3 and V is TRBV12-3 or TRBV12-4; D ambiguous. The CDR3 runs to 11 residues. Trimming took 7 bases from V and 2 from J, leaving 3 bases between them. The CDR3 coding sequence is TGTGCCAGCACCCCTGGAAACACCATATATTTT. Its translation is CASTPGNTIYF.

In its sample, this clonotype was seen many times. The rearrangement joins TRBV5-1 to TRBJ2-2; D is unresolved. Germline V gives CDR1 SGHRS, CDR2 YFSETQ. The CDR3 is 12 amino acids. The ends were cut back, 4 bases at V and 7 bases at J, with 8 bases in the middle. CDR3 DNA sequence: TGCGCCAGCAGCCCGAGCAACGGGGAGCTGTTTTTT. Protein product: CASSPSNGELFF.

This clonotype has more than one count but fewer than ten. J is TRBJ2-3 and V is TRBV12-3 or TRBV12-4; D possibly corresponds to TRBD2 (5 bases). Trimming took 2 bases from V and 1 from J, leaving 10 bases between them. The CDR3 length is 15 residues. CDR3 loop: CASSLTTLGTDTQYF. In DNA, the CDR3 is TGTGCCAGCAGTTTAACAACACTAGGCACAGATACGCAGTATTTT.

This clonotype was found a few times. The chain is built from TRBV7-8 and TRBJ2-7, with TRBD2 identical over 7 bases. V shed 5 bases, J shed 1 base, and the junction held 8 bases outside the gene matches. The CDR3 covers 15 residues. Per the germline V gene, CDR1 is SGHVS and CDR2 is FQNEAQ. The CDR3 DNA reads TGTGCCAGCAGCGGCTACCGGGAGGATTCCTACGAGCAGTACTTC. Translated: CASSGYREDSYEQYF.